The 16 T cell receptor beta chains in this list originate from one sample, sequenced in a study of T cell responses to AZD1222 COVID-19 vaccine. Assay used: immunoSEQ multiplex PCR; TCRdb lists only in-frame clones, some missing. The data show 89,000 or so clones, with more than 70% seen just once and more than 5% held by the top ten. The sequenced sample was peripheral blood, obtained 28 days after the second AZD1222 dose. The receptors originated from an adult who received the AZD1222 COVID-19 vaccine.

The V gene is TRBV15, the J gene TRBJ2-2; D might be TRBD2 (6 bases). Trimming took off 2 bases at V and 6 bases at J, with 10 bases between the two ends. The CDR3 has 14 amino acids. CDR1 and CDR2 (germline): LNHNV, YYDKDF (reference sequence). CDR3 in amino acids: CATSRIGGPGELFF. In nucleotides, the CDR3 is TGTGCCACCAGCAGAATTGGAGGGCCCGGGGAGCTGTTTTTT.

The chain recombines TRBV11-3 with TRBJ2-1, with D maybe TRBD1 (5 bases). The CDR3 covers 15 residues. Germline V gives CDR1 SGHNT, CDR2 YENEEA. V gave up 5 bases and J gave up 0 bases, with 11 bases separating them. The CDR3 DNA follows: TGTGCCAGCAGCATGACTGACAGCTCCTACAATGAGCAGTTCTTC. It translates to CASSMTDSSYNEQFF. Full variable domain (remainder filled in from reference TRBV11-3 and TRBJ2-1): EAGVVQSPRYKIIEKKQPVAFWCNPISGHNTLYWYLQNLGQGPELLIRYENEEAVDDSQLPKDRFSAERLKGVDSTLKIQPAELGDSAVYLCASSMTDSSYNEQFFGPGTRLTVL.

This clone appeared a few times. The chain is built from TRBV4-2 and TRBJ1-5, with a possible D match to TRBD1 (6 bases). The V gene's germline CDR1 is LGHNA and CDR2 YNFKEQ. This CDR3 has 13 amino acids. Trimming stripped 3 bases from V and 5 bases from J, with 8 bases between. CDR3 bases: TGTGCCAGCAGCCAGGGGGCACATCAGCCCCAGCATTTT. It is translated as CASSQGAHQPQHF.

The J gene is TRBJ2-7, the V gene TRBV5-4; 8 positions agree with TRBD1. Germline assignment: CDR1 SGHNT and CDR2 YYREEE (reference sequence). After removal of 4 bases from V and 3 bases from J, the junction contained 6 bases not matched to a gene. This CDR3 spans 14 amino acids. CDR3 sequence reads: CASSLGQENYEQYF. CDR3 DNA: TGTGCCAGCAGCCTGGGACAGGAAAACTACGAGCAGTACTTC.

V and J are TRBV7-7 and TRBJ2-7, with 9 bases fitting TRBD1. CDR3 length: 15 residues. Germline CDR1 is SSHAT and CDR2 is FNYEAQ (reference sequence). V was clipped by 5 bases and J by 4 bases; unmatched bases: 9. This chain's CDR3 is CASSQGTGPQYEQYF. Written as DNA, the CDR3 is TGTGCCAGCAGCCAGGGGACAGGGCCCCAGTACGAGCAGTACTTC.

This clone has only a few counts. This rearrangement joins TRBV7-2 to TRBJ1-5; weak D call: TRBD1 (5 bases). The CDR3 is made up of 14 amino acids. Deletions cut 5 bases from V and 4 bases from J, with 12 bases between. Germline CDR1 reads SGHTA; CDR2 reads FQGNSA. CDR3: CASSPRQTNQPQHF. The CDR3 DNA is TGTGCCAGCAGCCCTAGACAGACTAATCAGCCCCAGCATTTT.

V gene TRBV7-8 combines with J gene TRBJ2-1; no definite D call. V lost 2 bases, J lost 8 bases, and 10 bases lay in between. Looked up from germline, CDR1 is SGHVS and CDR2 is FQNEAQ. This CDR3 spans 13 amino acids. The CDR3 spells CASSLSEDHEQFF. The DNA of the CDR3 is TGTGCCAGCAGCTTATCCGAGGACCATGAGCAGTTCTTC.

This chain uses TRBV30 with TRBJ1-6; 8 bases map to TRBD1. Germline V lookup: CDR1 GTSNPN, CDR2 SVGIG (reference sequence). The ends lost 5 bases at V and 8 bases at J; junction bases unmatched: 5. The CDR3 contains 13 residues. The CDR3 region has the DNA TGTGCCTGGTCAGGGGGCGGGGATTCACCCCTCCACTTT. Translation gives CAWSGGGDSPLHF.

This chain uses TRBV28 with TRBJ1-2; 11 bases are shared with TRBD1. The CDR3 is made up of 16 amino acids. The germline V gene encodes CDR1 MDHEN and CDR2 SYDVKM. V shed 5 bases and J 3 bases; nucleotides not matched to a gene: 8. Here the CDR3 reads CASSIIGQGADYGYTF. DNA of the CDR3: TGTGCCAGCAGTATTATAGGACAGGGGGCTGACTATGGCTACACCTTC.

The V and J genes are TRBV7-9 and TRBJ2-7, with 8 bases matching TRBD2. V shed 8 bases, J shed 1 base, and the junction held 13 bases outside the gene matches. The CDR3 has 16 residues. Per the germline V gene, CDR1 is SEHNR and CDR2 is FQNEAQ (reference sequence). The CDR3 DNA follows: TGTGCCAGCGCCGAATCCGAGGGGACTAGGTCCTACGAGCAGTACTTC. The encoded protein is CASAESEGTRSYEQYF.

The genes are TRBV2 and TRBJ1-5; D unresolved. Trimming removed 4 bases at V and 6 bases at J, with 7 bases between. The CDR3 consists of 12 residues. CDR1 SNHLY and CDR2 FYNNEI come from the germline V gene. CDR3 protein: CASSVGSQPQHF. The CDR3 nucleotides read TGTGCCAGCAGTGTGGGGAGTCAGCCCCAGCATTTT.

This sequence joins TRBV5-5 and TRBJ2-1; D uncertain. Germline CDR1 and CDR2: SGHKS and YYEKEE (reference sequence). Trimming stripped 2 bases from V and 6 bases from J, with 12 bases between. The CDR3 has 14 residues. This CDR3 is CASSFRTDLNEQFF. CDR3 DNA sequence: TGTGCCAGCAGCTTTCGGACCGACCTCAATGAGCAGTTCTTC.

Only one count was recorded for this clone. The rearrangement uses TRBV6-5 and TRBJ2-5; TRBD1 agrees at 9 bases. The germline CDR1 and CDR2 sequences are MNHEY and SVGAGI. The CDR3 runs 15 residues. The V and J ends lost 2 bases and 1 base, in that order; junction bases with no gene match: 2. The CDR3 sequence is CASSYGDRVQETQYF. CDR3 DNA sequence: TGTGCCAGCAGTTACGGGGACAGGGTCCAAGAGACCCAGTACTTC.

The chain is built from TRBV11-3 and TRBJ2-1; TRBD2 matches at 8 bases. V was clipped by 5 bases and J by 3 bases; unmatched bases: 6. Germline V gene lookup returns CDR1 SGHNT and CDR2 YENEEA. There are 15 residues in the CDR3. CDR3 amino acids: CASSHPGTSYNEQFF. For the CDR3, the DNA is TGTGCCAGCAGCCACCCCGGGACTAGCTACAATGAGCAGTTCTTC.

This clone was seen only once. This rearrangement joins TRBV3-1 (or the pseudogene TRBV3-2) to TRBJ2-7; D remains unclear. The V and J ends lost 6 bases and 5 bases respectively, with 8 bases between them. This CDR3 is built from 11 residues. Germline V gene data show CDR1 as LGHDT and CDR2 as YNNKEL (reference sequence). The CDR3 reads CASRHVHEQYF. CDR3 sequence (DNA): TGTGCCAGCAGACACGTGCACGAGCAGTACTTC.

The V call is TRBV24-1, the J call TRBJ1-2, with unresolved D. CDR3 size: 13 residues. Looked up from germline, CDR1 is KGHDR and CDR2 is SFDVKD. V lost 4 bases and J 6 bases, leaving 11 bases between the germline ends. This chain's CDR3 is CATSDPRTDGYTF. CDR3 nucleotide sequence: TGTGCCACCAGTGACCCGAGGACGGATGGCTACACCTTC.